The 19 T cell receptor beta chains given below trace back to one sample, sequenced in a study of control samples from healthy donors and cancer patients. Sequencing was performed with immunoSEQ multiplex PCR; in TCRdb, only in-frame clones are kept and a portion is missing. Found here are about 73,000 clones, roughly 90% of them singletons; the top ten hold about 19%. Sequences were obtained from PBMCs. These receptors all come from a man aged 55 to 70 with lung cancer.

This chain connects TRBV24-1 to TRBJ2-2, with D tentatively TRBD2 (6 bases). This CDR3 contains 15 residues. The germline gives CDR1 KGHDR, CDR2 SFDVKD. V was shortened by 5 bases and J by 4 bases, with 13 bases between the two germline ends. The CDR3: CATSVGAGITGELFF. The DNA for the CDR3 is TGTGCCACCAGTGTAGGGGCGGGGATCACCGGGGAGCTGTTTTTT.

This clone was found once. This chain uses TRBV6-5 with TRBJ2-1; D is unclear. The CDR3 covers 13 residues. Germline V CDR1 and CDR2: MNHEY, SVGAGI. Deletions cut 6 bases from V and 7 bases from J, with 13 bases between. This CDR3 reads CASRDGDRNEQFF. In nucleotides, the CDR3 is TGTGCCAGCAGGGATGGCGATAGAAATGAGCAGTTCTTC.

This chain connects TRBV7-9 to TRBJ2-7; TRBD1 agrees at 8 bases. This CDR3 spans 12 amino acids. With 5 bases clipped from V and 5 bases from J, the junction kept 2 bases outside the gene matches. Germline CDR1 is SEHNR and CDR2 is FQNEAQ (reference sequence). In DNA form, the CDR3 reads TGTGCCAGCAGCCAGACAGGGGACGAGCAGTACGTC. Translating it yields CASSQTGDEQYV.

The rearrangement joins TRBV4-2 to TRBJ2-7; D is uncertain. Per germline, CDR1 LGHNA and CDR2 YNFKEQ. CDR3 length: 15 residues. With 2 bases removed from V and 2 bases from J, the gap between germline ends came to 13 bases. CDR3 in DNA: TGTGCCAGCAGCCAATGGACCCCGGGCACCTACGAGCAGTACTTC. This gives the protein CASSQWTPGTYEQYF.

This chain links TRBV30 with TRBJ2-1; perhaps TRBD2 as D (6 bases). Trimming took 6 bases from V and 4 from J, leaving 10 bases between them. This CDR3 is 12 amino acids long. The germline gives CDR1 GTSNPN, CDR2 SVGIG (reference sequence). The CDR3 DNA reads TGTGCCTGTGGGGGGAGATACAATGAGCAGTTCTTC. It yields the protein CACGGRYNEQFF.

The gene calls are TRBV6-6 and TRBJ2-7; D unclear. The CDR3 runs 11 residues. V lost 8 bases and J 8 bases, leaving 13 bases between the germline ends. CDR1 and CDR2 (germline): MNHNY, SVGAGI (reference sequence). The DNA for the CDR3 is TGTGCCAGCTCCCGTCAAGGTCAGCAGTACGTC. Translating gives CASSRQGQQYV.

This sequence joins TRBV6-5 and TRBJ2-7, with TRBD1 matching 9 bases. Germline loops: CDR1 MNHEY, CDR2 SVGAGI. The CDR3 covers 14 residues. With V trimmed by 6 bases and J by 3 bases, 6 bases remained unmatched. The CDR3 here is CASSRTGDRYEQYV. The CDR3 DNA follows: TGTGCCAGCAGCAGGACAGGGGACCGCTACGAGCAGTACGTC.

The genes are TRBV19 and TRBJ1-2; TRBD1 aligns across 10 bases. Germline V gene lookup returns CDR1 LNHDA and CDR2 SQIVND (reference sequence). Trimming took 6 bases from V and 0 from J; bases not matched to a gene: 10. The CDR3 is 17 amino acids. The CDR3 sequence: CASSLPRGTGANYGYTF. For the CDR3, the DNA is TGTGCCAGTAGCTTACCTAGAGGGACAGGGGCTAACTATGGCTACACCTTC.

The table lists this clone with a count of one. The chain recombines TRBV11-2 with TRBJ2-7; D may be TRBD2 (6 bases). Trimming cost V 1 base and J 4 bases, with 17 bases left between them. The CDR3 loop spans 16 amino acids. Germline assignment: CDR1 SGHAT and CDR2 FQNNGV. Written as DNA, the CDR3 is TGTGCCAGCAGCTTAGGGTCGGCGGGGAGGCAATACGAGCAGTACTTC. This sequence encodes CASSLGSAGRQYEQYF.

This clone was seen once. The chain recombines TRBV6-2 or TRBV6-3 with TRBJ1-2; D is possibly TRBD1 (6 bases). The CDR3 consists of 16 residues. V lost 2 bases, J lost 0 bases, and 13 bases lay in between. The germline V gene encodes CDR1 MNHEY and CDR2 SVGEGT. CDR3 sequence (DNA): TGTGCCAGCAGTTACCCCCGGACAGATCCTAACTATGGCTACACCTTC. Protein: CASSYPRTDPNYGYTF.

The chain recombines TRBV27 with TRBJ1-3; D perhaps matches TRBD1 (6 bases). The germline V gene has CDR1 MNHEY and CDR2 SMNVEV (reference sequence). The CDR3 is 14 amino acids. The germline V and J ends were trimmed by 5 bases and 4 bases, with 12 bases remaining between them. The CDR3 nucleotides are TGTGCCAGCAGTCCTGGGGGGCCCGGAAACACCATATATTTT. Residues: CASSPGGPGNTIYF.

CDR3 sequence (DNA): TGTGCCAGCAGCGAATCAGGACAGGGGAATTCACCCCTCCACTTT. Protein: CASSESGQGNSPLHF. The rearrangement joins TRBV9 to TRBJ1-6, with TRBD1 identical over 9 bases. CDR1 is SGDLS and CDR2 is YYNGEE in the germline V gene. Germline trimming cut 3 bases from V and 7 bases from J; bases unmatched to any gene: 5. The CDR3 length is 15 residues.

The chain couples TRBV7-3 to TRBJ2-2; 13 bases match TRBD2. The V segment lost 5 bases and the J segment 6 bases; nucleotides outside the gene matches: 9. CDR1 is SGHTA and CDR2 is FQGTGA in the germline V gene. The CDR3 spans 17 residues. The CDR3 sequence is CASSRMPGLAGPGELFF. The CDR3 DNA reads TGTGCCAGCAGCCGAATGCCGGGACTAGCGGGGCCCGGGGAGCTGTTTTTT.

The gene calls are TRBV24-1 and TRBJ2-5; tentatively, D is TRBD2 (5 bases). The CDR3 extends over 15 amino acids. Germline CDR1 and CDR2: KGHDR and SFDVKD. Trimming left V 3 bases short and J 4 bases short, with 14 bases between. Here the CDR3 DNA reads TGTGCCACCAGTGATCCACCGGGGATGCGAGAGACCCAGTACTTC. As protein: CATSDPPGMRETQYF.

This chain connects TRBV7-6 to TRBJ2-7; D is unresolved. This CDR3 has 18 amino acids. V lost 1 base and J lost 0, with 19 bases in between. Germline V gene sequence: CDR1 SGHVS, CDR2 FNYEAQ. CDR3 bases: TGTGCCAGCAGCTTAGTCCAACCAAGGAAAGGTAGCTCCTACGAGCAGTACTTC. This gives the protein CASSLVQPRKGSSYEQYF.

V usage is TRBV2 and J usage is TRBJ1-1, with TRBD1 as a possible D gene (6 bases). This CDR3 region has 14 residues. With 7 bases removed from V and 5 bases from J, the gap between germline ends came to 17 bases. The germline CDR1 and CDR2 sequences are SNHLY and FYNNEI. This chain's CDR3 is CASTLIGGMTEAFF. CDR3 DNA: TGTGCCAGCACCCTGATCGGGGGCATGACTGAAGCTTTCTTT.

The rearrangement uses TRBV3-1 (or the pseudogene TRBV3-2) and TRBJ1-1; D not certain. The germline V and J ends were trimmed by 1 base and 7 bases, with 7 bases remaining between them. Germline V gene sequence: CDR1 LGHDT, CDR2 YNNKEL (reference sequence). The length of the CDR3 is 12 residues. The CDR3 spells CASSQGRGEAFF. The CDR3 DNA sequence: TGTGCCAGCAGCCAAGGACGCGGTGAAGCTTTCTTT.

With regard to this clone: The germline gene is not matched at one end of the junction; a read error may be the cause. This chain connects TRBV6-5 to TRBJ1-3, with D uncertain. Germline-derived CDR1 and CDR2 are MNHEY and SVGAGI. This CDR3 has 13 amino acids. The CDR3 is CASSYEGSPKWVF. For the CDR3, the DNA is TGTGCCAGCAGTTACGAGGGCAGTCCCAAGTGGGTCTTT.

V usage is TRBV4-1 and J usage is TRBJ2-3; D is uncertain. V lost 4 bases and J lost 2, with 10 bases in between. The CDR3 covers 14 residues. Germline lookup yields CDR1 MGHRA and CDR2 YSYEKL. The CDR3 loop is CASSRILPTDTQYF. CDR3 DNA sequence: TGCGCCAGCAGCCGCATTCTGCCCACAGATACGCAGTATTTT.